This T cell receptor beta chain was sequenced during a study of shared clonotypes between healthy human individuals. Study in general: Researchers drew samples from two women and a few men aged 18 to 49.

TCRdb's table, derived via immunoSEQ multiplex PCR, lists solely in-frame clones and lacks some. The data contain around 620,000 clones, approximately 95% of them singletons. Trimming took 3 bases from V and 5 from J; bases not matched to a gene: 5. Germline V gives CDR1 MGHRA, CDR2 YSYEKL. This CDR3 has 14 residues. The naive CD8 population came from CD45RO-negative cells selected for CCR7, without terminally differentiated effector memory CD45RA+ cells. The donors, all of them Caucasian adults, lived in Nashville, Tennessee. The chain has TRBV4-1 and TRBJ1-1, with 8 bases lining up with TRBD1. Specimen: naive CD8+ T cells sorted from blood. The sequence was obtained from a woman aged 25-40 years in good health. CDR3 region: CASSHRGPGTEAFF. CDR3 bases: TGCGCCAGCAGCCACAGGGGGCCGGGGACTGAAGCTTTCTTT.